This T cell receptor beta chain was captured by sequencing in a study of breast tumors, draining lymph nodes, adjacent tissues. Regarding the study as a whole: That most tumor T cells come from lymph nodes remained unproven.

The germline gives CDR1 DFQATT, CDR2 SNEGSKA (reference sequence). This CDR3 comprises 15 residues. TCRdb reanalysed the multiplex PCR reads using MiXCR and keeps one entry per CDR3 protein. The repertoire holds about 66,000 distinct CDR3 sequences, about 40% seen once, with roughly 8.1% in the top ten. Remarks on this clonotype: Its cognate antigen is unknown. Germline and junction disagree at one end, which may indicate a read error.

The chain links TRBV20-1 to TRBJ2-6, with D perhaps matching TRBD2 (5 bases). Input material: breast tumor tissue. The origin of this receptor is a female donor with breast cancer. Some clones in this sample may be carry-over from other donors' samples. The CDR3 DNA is TGCAGTGCTAGAGATATCCGAAACGGGATAGGCACTGAAGCTTTC. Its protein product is CSARDIRNGIGTEAF.